Listed here are 28 T cell receptor beta chains from one sample, sequenced in a study of T-cell memory formation after mild COVID-19. TCRdb recomputed calls from the 5' RACE reads with MiXCR, one row per CDR3 protein. The table records 350,000 or so distinct CDR3 sequences, around a fifth of them present only once. Material for sequencing was PBMCs or a T cell subset sorted from them (not recorded which). These receptors all come from an adult woman who had mild COVID-19 (a few samples of this study predate the infection). Cell type and time point are not known.

This clonotype was seen a handful of times. This chain uses TRBV7-9 with TRBJ1-5; the D is unclear. The CDR3 is made up of 16 amino acids. The germline CDR1 and CDR2 sequences are SEHNR and FQNEAQ (reference sequence). The V and J ends lost 3 bases and 0 bases respectively, with 12 bases between them. The CDR3 loop reads CASSFGAFDSNQPQHF. CDR3 in DNA: TGTGCCAGCAGCTTCGGCGCGTTTGATAGCAATCAGCCCCAGCATTTT.

This chain joins TRBV29-1 and TRBJ2-7; unclear D gene. CDR1 SQVTM and CDR2 ANQGSEA come from the germline V gene. The CDR3 is 14 residues long. Trimming removed 2 bases from V and 2 bases from J, with 13 bases in between. In DNA form, the CDR3 reads TGCAGCGTTGAAATCCCCGGGCTACCCTACGAGCAGTACTTC. Amino acids: CSVEIPGLPYEQYF.

This clonotype has a single count. The V and J genes are TRBV20-1 and TRBJ2-5; D might be TRBD1 or TRBD2, each matching 5 bases. From germline, CDR1 is DFQATT and CDR2 SNEGSKA (reference sequence). The CDR3 loop spans 11 amino acids. CDR3 sequence: CNPWQGPSQYF. The DNA of the CDR3 is TGCAATCCCTGGCAGGGACCGTCCCAGTACTTC.

This chain joins TRBV7-2 and TRBJ2-7; 10 bases are a match to TRBD2. Unmatched junction bases numbered 7, after V lost 5 bases and J lost 6 bases. The CDR3 has 14 amino acids. Germline CDR1 reads SGHTA; CDR2 reads FQGNSA. The CDR3 is CASSALSGRFEQYF. In DNA form, the CDR3 reads TGTGCCAGCAGCGCCCTTAGCGGGAGGTTCGAGCAGTACTTC.

The chain links TRBV24-1 to TRBJ2-1; D not certain. This CDR3 has 11 amino acids. CDR1 KGHDR and CDR2 SFDVKD come from the germline V gene. The V and J ends lost 5 bases and 9 bases respectively, with 7 bases between them. The CDR3 nucleotides are TGTGCCACCAGTGCAATCGGTGAGCAGTTCTTC. This encodes CATSAIGEQFF.

The J gene is TRBJ2-1, the V gene TRBV29-1; 12 bases are shared with TRBD1. Germline lookup yields CDR1 SQVTM and CDR2 ANQGSEA. The CDR3 length is 15 residues. Unmatched junction bases numbered 6, after V lost 3 bases and J lost 6 bases. The CDR3 is CSVELRDRGLNEQFF. The CDR3 nucleotides read TGCAGCGTTGAGCTCCGGGACAGGGGGCTCAATGAGCAGTTCTTC.

The chain recombines TRBV20-1 with TRBJ2-7; 7 positions match TRBD1. Germline V gives CDR1 DFQATT, CDR2 SNEGSKA (reference sequence). The CDR3 covers 14 residues. V lost 6 bases and J lost 2; bases outside the gene matches: 10. Written as DNA, the CDR3 is TGCAGTGCCCGAGAACGGGACAGTACCTACGAGCAGTACTTC. Translating it yields CSARERDSTYEQYF.

The chain has TRBV6-1 and TRBJ1-1, with D hard to call. Trimming left V 5 bases short and J 14 bases short, with 15 bases between. This CDR3 comprises 11 residues. The germline CDR1 and CDR2 sequences are MNHNS and SASEGT. The CDR3 sequence: CASSILPWEFF. The CDR3 DNA reads as TGTGCCAGCAGTATACTCCCATGGGAATTCTTT.

J is TRBJ2-7 and V is TRBV7-9, with a possible D match to TRBD1 (8 bases). CDR1 is SEHNR and CDR2 is FQNEAQ in the germline V gene (reference sequence). The ends were cut back, 4 bases at V and 1 base at J, with 17 bases in the middle. The CDR3 spans 16 residues. The CDR3 bases are TGTGCCAGCAGCTCCGACAGGGGAGGGAGGTCCTACGAGCAGTACTTC. This gives the protein CASSSDRGGRSYEQYF. The full variable domain, with the rest looked up from reference TRBV7-9 and TRBJ2-7, is DTGVSQNPRHKITKRGQNVTFRCDPISEHNRLYWYRQTLGQGPEFLTYFQNEAQLEKSRLLSDRFSAERPKGSFSTLEIQRTEQGDSAMYLCASSSDRGGRSYEQYFGPGTRLTVT.

The chain uses TRBV20-1 and TRBJ2-2; D is perhaps TRBD2 (5 bases). The CDR3 totals 13 residues. Trimming shortened V by 5 bases and J by 7 bases, and 14 bases separated the two germline ends. CDR1 is DFQATT and CDR2 is SNEGSKA in the germline V gene (reference sequence). Written as DNA, the CDR3 is TGCAGTGCTCAGACTAACACCTTCGGGGAGCTGTTTTTT. As protein: CSAQTNTFGELFF.

The V gene is TRBV20-1, the J gene TRBJ2-7, with D hard to call. Germline CDR1 is DFQATT and CDR2 is SNEGSKA (reference sequence). CDR3 size: 10 residues. In nucleotides, the CDR3 is TGCGGGATGTTCATGGGCGAGCAGTACTTC. Its protein product is CGMFMGEQYF.

In this sample, this clonotype turned up a few times. The chain combines TRBV2 with TRBJ1-5; D gene unclear. With 1 base removed from V and 3 bases from J, the gap between germline ends came to 7 bases. The CDR3 extends over 14 amino acids. Germline V CDR1 and CDR2: SNHLY, FYNNEI. CDR3 sequence (DNA): TGTGCCAGCAGTGAAGGAGGGATCAATCAGCCCCAGCATTTT. As protein: CASSEGGINQPQHF.

This chain links TRBV7-2 with TRBJ1-2; D remains ambiguous. V lost 2 bases and J 8 bases, leaving 9 bases between the germline ends. There are 12 residues in the CDR3. The germline gives CDR1 SGHTA, CDR2 FQGNSA. The CDR3 here is CASSLWGSGYTF. As DNA, the CDR3 is TGTGCCAGCAGCTTATGGGGTAGCGGCTACACCTTC. Together with reference TRBV7-2 and TRBJ1-2, the CDR3 gives the full variable domain: GAGVSQSPSNKVTEKGKDVELRCDPISGHTALYWYRQSLGQGLEFLIYFQGNSAPDKSGLPSDRFSAERTGGSVSTLTIQRTQQEDSAVYLCASSLWGSGYTFGSGTRLTVV.

At least ten counts were recorded for this clonotype. The V gene is TRBV20-1, the J gene TRBJ2-3; D possibly matches TRBD1 or TRBD2 (5 bases each). CDR1 is DFQATT and CDR2 is SNEGSKA in the germline V gene (reference sequence). This CDR3 has 14 amino acids. V shed 1 base and J shed 3 bases, with 11 bases lying between them. The CDR3 loop reads CSARGWGSTDTQYF. CDR3 coding DNA: TGCAGTGCTAGAGGTTGGGGGAGTACAGATACGCAGTATTTT.

This chain links TRBV3-1 with TRBJ2-1; 9 bases agree with TRBD1. Germline V gene lookup returns CDR1 LGHDT and CDR2 YNNKEL (reference sequence). The V gene end was trimmed by 5 bases and the J gene end by 5 bases; junction bases not matched to a gene: 1. CDR3 length equals 13 residues. CDR3 bases: TGTGCCAGCAGCGGGACAGGGCACAATGAGCAGTTCTTC. Residues: CASSGTGHNEQFF.

V and J are TRBV25-1 and TRBJ2-1; 11 bases line up with TRBD2. Germline V gene lookup returns CDR1 MGHDK and CDR2 SYGVNS. This CDR3 is built from 19 residues. With 4 bases clipped from V and 10 bases from J, the junction kept 21 bases outside the gene matches. CDR3 sequence: CASSGIGGSGRASGVEQFF. The DNA of the CDR3 is TGTGCCAGCAGTGGCATAGGTGGTAGCGGGAGGGCCAGTGGAGTGGAGCAGTTCTTC.

The chain couples TRBV3-1 to TRBJ2-1, with D perhaps matching TRBD1 (5 bases). The CDR3 totals 16 residues. In germline, CDR1 is LGHDT, CDR2 YNNKEL (reference sequence). The V and J ends lost 4 bases and 8 bases respectively, with 21 bases between them. The CDR3 nucleotides read TGTGCCAGCAGCCCACGGGCAGGGAAGAGTCCCTATGAGCAGTTCTTC. The encoded protein is CASSPRAGKSPYEQFF.

This clonotype was detected only a few times. The gene calls are TRBV11-2 and TRBJ2-5; 8 nucleotides match TRBD1. Germline V lookup: CDR1 SGHAT, CDR2 FQNNGV. V was pared by 5 bases and J by 5 bases, with 7 bases of the junction left unmatched. This CDR3 has 14 amino acids. In nucleotides, the CDR3 is TGTGCCAGCAGCGGGTGGGACAGGCAGGAGACCCAGTACTTC. Protein: CASSGWDRQETQYF.

This clonotype was recorded a few times. This chain joins TRBV6-2 or TRBV6-3 and TRBJ1-2; a weak D match, TRBD1 (6 bases). V shed 7 bases and J shed 2 bases, with 17 bases lying between them. The CDR3 is 15 amino acids. Per the germline V gene, CDR1 is MNHEY and CDR2 is SVGEGT. The chain's CDR3 is CASNPETGGNYGYTF. Here the CDR3 DNA reads TGTGCCAGCAACCCAGAGACAGGAGGGAACTATGGCTACACCTTC.

This clonotype was observed a handful of times. The rearrangement uses TRBV19 and TRBJ2-3; 9 bases fit TRBD2. Germline CDR1 and CDR2: LNHDA and SQIVND (reference sequence). The CDR3 loop spans 13 amino acids. J lost 13 bases, V lost 0 bases, and 5 bases had no gene match. The CDR3 coding sequence is TGTGCCAGTAGTATAGATCGGACTAGCGACAAGTATTTT. This sequence encodes CASSIDRTSDKYF.

The genes are TRBV29-1 and TRBJ2-7, with D perhaps matching TRBD1 (5 bases). The V and J ends lost 4 bases and 3 bases respectively, with 19 bases between them. Germline values: CDR1 SQVTM, CDR2 ANQGSEA. This CDR3 has 15 amino acids. CDR3 DNA: TGCAGCGTTGTCCAAGGGCAGGGAAGGTACTACGAGCAGTACTTC. Amino acid sequence: CSVVQGQGRYYEQYF.

The V call is TRBV29-1, the J call TRBJ2-7; 9 bases agree with TRBD1. J gave up 4 bases and V 7 bases, and 8 bases lay outside the gene matches. Germline lookup yields CDR1 SQVTM and CDR2 ANQGSEA. The CDR3 covers 13 residues. CDR3 sequence: CSARTGERYEQYF. In DNA, the CDR3 is TGCAGCGCCCGGACAGGGGAAAGGTACGAGCAGTACTTC.

The genes are TRBV30 and TRBJ2-7, with D perhaps matching TRBD1 (6 bases). The CDR3 has 14 residues. Trimming pared 5 bases from V and 3 bases from J, leaving 17 bases between. From germline, CDR1 is GTSNPN and CDR2 SVGIG (reference sequence). DNA for the CDR3: TGTGCCTGGCAACCTGGGAGACAGGACTACGAGCAGTACTTC. Its protein is CAWQPGRQDYEQYF.

The gene calls are TRBV4-3 and TRBJ1-1; TRBD1 might be the D (5 bases). V lost 0 bases and J lost 3, with 11 bases in between. Looked up from germline, CDR1 is LGHNA and CDR2 is YSLEER. The CDR3 runs to 15 residues. DNA of the CDR3: TGCGCCAGCAGCCAAGAGTCCAGGGCTGACACTGAAGCTTTCTTT. Translated: CASSQESRADTEAFF.

This clonotype was found a few times. The chain recombines TRBV12-3 or TRBV12-4 with TRBJ2-1; D could derive from TRBD1 or TRBD2 (5 bases each). The CDR3 covers 16 residues. Trimming removed 1 base at V and 0 bases at J, with 10 bases between. CDR3 sequence reads: CASSLEWGSSYNEQFF. The CDR3 DNA reads TGTGCCAGCAGTTTAGAGTGGGGGAGCTCCTACAATGAGCAGTTCTTC.

Ten or more counts support this clonotype. This chain joins TRBV7-9 and TRBJ2-1; the match to TRBD2 covers 7 bases. The CDR3 extends over 18 amino acids. J was trimmed by 2 bases and V by 4 bases; bases with no gene match: 14. Germline-derived CDR1 and CDR2 are SEHNR and FQNEAQ (reference sequence). CDR3 in DNA: TGTGCCAGCAGCTCCAAGCGGGGAGAAAATCATGCCTACAATGAGCAGTTCTTC. It encodes CASSSKRGENHAYNEQFF. Drawing the rest from reference TRBV7-9 and TRBJ2-1, the complete variable domain is DTGVSQNPRHKITKRGQNVTFRCDPISEHNRLYWYRQTLGQGPEFLTYFQNEAQLEKSRLLSDRFSAERPKGSFSTLEIQRTEQGDSAMYLCASSSKRGENHAYNEQFFGPGTRLTVL.

The V and J genes are TRBV15 and TRBJ1-1; TRBD1 is a possible D gene (6 bases). The CDR3 totals 14 residues. The germline V gene encodes CDR1 LNHNV and CDR2 YYDKDF (reference sequence). V was shortened by 9 bases and J by 4 bases, with 18 bases between the two germline ends. CDR3 sequence reads: CATTQTGSPTEAFF. The CDR3 coding sequence is TGTGCCACGACTCAAACAGGGAGTCCCACTGAAGCTTTCTTT.

The rearrangement links TRBV12-3 or TRBV12-4 to TRBJ2-7; 9 nucleotides agree with TRBD1. The CDR3 contains 14 residues. Losses at the gene ends were 6 bases for V and 4 bases for J; bases not matched to a gene: 7. The DNA of the CDR3 is TGTGCCAGCAGGTTCGGGACAGGGACGTACGAGCAGTACTTC. As protein: CASRFGTGTYEQYF.